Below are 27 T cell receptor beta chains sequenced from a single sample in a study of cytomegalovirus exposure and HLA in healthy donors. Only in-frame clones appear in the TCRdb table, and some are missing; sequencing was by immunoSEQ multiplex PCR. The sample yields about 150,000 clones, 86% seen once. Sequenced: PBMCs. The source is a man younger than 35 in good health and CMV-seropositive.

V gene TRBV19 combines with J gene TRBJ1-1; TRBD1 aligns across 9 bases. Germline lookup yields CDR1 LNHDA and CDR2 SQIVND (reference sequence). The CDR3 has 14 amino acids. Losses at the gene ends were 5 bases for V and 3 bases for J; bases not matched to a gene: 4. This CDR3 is CASSSRQGDTEAFF. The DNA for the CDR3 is TGTGCCAGTAGTTCTAGACAGGGGGACACTGAAGCTTTCTTT.

The CDR3 DNA reads as TGTGCCAGCGCAGGGGGCGCTCAGGATGAGCAGTTCTTC. This encodes CASAGGAQDEQFF. The rearrangement uses TRBV6-4 and TRBJ2-1, with 8 bases lining up with TRBD1. The CDR3 runs 13 residues. Looked up from germline, CDR1 is MRHNA and CDR2 is SNTAGT. J gave up 8 bases and V 8 bases, and 8 bases lay outside the gene matches.

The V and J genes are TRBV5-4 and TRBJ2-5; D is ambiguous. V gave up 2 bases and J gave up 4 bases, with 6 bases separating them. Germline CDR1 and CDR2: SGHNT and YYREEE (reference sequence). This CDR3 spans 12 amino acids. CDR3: CASSFGRETQYF. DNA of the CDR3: TGTGCCAGCAGCTTTGGCCGAGAGACCCAGTACTTC.

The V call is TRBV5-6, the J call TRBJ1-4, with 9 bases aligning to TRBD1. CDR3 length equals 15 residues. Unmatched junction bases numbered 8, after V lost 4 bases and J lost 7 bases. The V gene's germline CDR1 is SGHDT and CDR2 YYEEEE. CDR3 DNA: TGTGCCAGCAGCCTACCGGGACAGGGTGTTGAAAAACTGTTTTTT. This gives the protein CASSLPGQGVEKLFF.

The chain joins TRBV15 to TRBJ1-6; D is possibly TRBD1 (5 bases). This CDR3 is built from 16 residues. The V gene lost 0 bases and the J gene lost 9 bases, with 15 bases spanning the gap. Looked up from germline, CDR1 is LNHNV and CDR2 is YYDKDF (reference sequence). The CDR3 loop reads CATSRDDGALGSPLHF. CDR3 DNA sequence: TGTGCCACCAGCAGAGATGATGGGGCTTTGGGTTCACCCCTCCACTTT.

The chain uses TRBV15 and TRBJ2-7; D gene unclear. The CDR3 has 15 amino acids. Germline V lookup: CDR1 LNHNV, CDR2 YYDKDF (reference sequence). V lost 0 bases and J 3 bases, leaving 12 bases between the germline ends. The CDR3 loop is CATSRDRLQSYEQYF. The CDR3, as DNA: TGTGCCACCAGCAGAGATCGGTTGCAAAGCTACGAGCAGTACTTC.

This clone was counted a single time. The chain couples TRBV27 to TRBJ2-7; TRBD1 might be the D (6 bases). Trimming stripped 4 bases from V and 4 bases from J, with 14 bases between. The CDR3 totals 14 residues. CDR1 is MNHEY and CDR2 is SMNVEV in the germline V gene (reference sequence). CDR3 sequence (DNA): TGTGCCAGCAGTTACCGGGGTCAGGGGTACGAGCAGTACTTC. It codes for CASSYRGQGYEQYF.

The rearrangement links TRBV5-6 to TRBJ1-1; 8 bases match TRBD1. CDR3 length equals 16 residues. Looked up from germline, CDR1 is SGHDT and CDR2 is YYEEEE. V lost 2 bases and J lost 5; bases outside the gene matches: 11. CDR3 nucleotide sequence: TGTGCCAGCAGCTTATATTTGGACCAGGGGGCTACTGAAGCTTTCTTT. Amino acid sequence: CASSLYLDQGATEAFF.

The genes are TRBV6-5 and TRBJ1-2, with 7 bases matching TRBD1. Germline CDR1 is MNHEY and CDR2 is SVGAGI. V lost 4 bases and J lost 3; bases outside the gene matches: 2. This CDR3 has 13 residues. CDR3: CASSLTGDYGYTF. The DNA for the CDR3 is TGTGCCAGCAGTTTAACAGGGGACTATGGCTACACCTTC.

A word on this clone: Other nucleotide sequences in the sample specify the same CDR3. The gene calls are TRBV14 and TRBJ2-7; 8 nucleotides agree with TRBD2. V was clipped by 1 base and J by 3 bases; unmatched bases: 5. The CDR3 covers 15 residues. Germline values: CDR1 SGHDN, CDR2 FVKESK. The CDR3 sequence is CASSQGLAGFYEQYF. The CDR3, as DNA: TGTGCCAGCAGCCAAGGGCTAGCGGGCTTCTACGAGCAGTACTTC.

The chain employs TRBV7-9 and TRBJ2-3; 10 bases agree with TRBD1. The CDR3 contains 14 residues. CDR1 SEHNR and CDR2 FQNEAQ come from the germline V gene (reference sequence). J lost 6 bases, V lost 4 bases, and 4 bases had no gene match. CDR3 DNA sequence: TGTGCCAGCAGCTCGGGACAGGGGTCGGATACGCAGTATTTT. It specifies CASSSGQGSDTQYF.

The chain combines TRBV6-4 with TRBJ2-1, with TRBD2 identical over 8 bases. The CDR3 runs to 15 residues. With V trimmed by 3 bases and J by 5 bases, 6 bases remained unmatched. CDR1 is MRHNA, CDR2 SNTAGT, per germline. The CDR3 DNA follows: TGTGCCAGCAGTGAAGGTAGCGGGGCCAACAATGAGCAGTTCTTC. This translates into CASSEGSGANNEQFF.

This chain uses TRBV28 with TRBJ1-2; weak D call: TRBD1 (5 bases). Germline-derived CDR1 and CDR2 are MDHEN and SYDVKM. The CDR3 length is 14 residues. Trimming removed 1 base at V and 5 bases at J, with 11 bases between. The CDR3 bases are TGTGCCAGCAGTTTATCGGGCAGGACATATGGCTACACCTTC. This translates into CASSLSGRTYGYTF.

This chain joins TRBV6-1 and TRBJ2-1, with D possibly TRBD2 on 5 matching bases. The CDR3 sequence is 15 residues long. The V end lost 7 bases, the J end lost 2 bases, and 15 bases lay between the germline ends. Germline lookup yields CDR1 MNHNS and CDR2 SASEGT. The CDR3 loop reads CASTPKLGAYNEQFF. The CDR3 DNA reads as TGTGCCAGCACCCCGAAGCTCGGGGCCTACAATGAGCAGTTCTTC.

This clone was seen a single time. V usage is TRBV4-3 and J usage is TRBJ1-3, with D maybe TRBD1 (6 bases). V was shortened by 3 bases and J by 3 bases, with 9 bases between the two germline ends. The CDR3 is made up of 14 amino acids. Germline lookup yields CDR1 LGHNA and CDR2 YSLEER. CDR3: CASSQGANGNTIYF. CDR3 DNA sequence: TGCGCCAGCAGCCAGGGGGCGAATGGAAACACCATATATTTT.

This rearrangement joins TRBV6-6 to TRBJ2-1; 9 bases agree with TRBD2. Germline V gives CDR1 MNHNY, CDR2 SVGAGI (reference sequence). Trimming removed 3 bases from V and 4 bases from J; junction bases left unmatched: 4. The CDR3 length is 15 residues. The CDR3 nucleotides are TGTGCCAGCAGTTATTTAAGCGGGAGGTACAATGAGCAGTTCTTC. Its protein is CASSYLSGRYNEQFF.

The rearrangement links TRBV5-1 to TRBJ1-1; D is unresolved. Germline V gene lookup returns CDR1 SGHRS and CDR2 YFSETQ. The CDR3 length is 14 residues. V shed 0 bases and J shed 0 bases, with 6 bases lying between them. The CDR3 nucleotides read TGCGCCAGCAGCTTGGAGGCGGTGAACACTGAAGCTTTCTTT. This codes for CASSLEAVNTEAFF.

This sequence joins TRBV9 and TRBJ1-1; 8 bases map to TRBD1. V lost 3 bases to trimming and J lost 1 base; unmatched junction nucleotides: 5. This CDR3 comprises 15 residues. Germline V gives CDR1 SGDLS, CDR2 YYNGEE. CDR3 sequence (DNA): TGTGCCAGCAGCGATGGCGGACAGGGGAACACTGAAGCTTTCTTT. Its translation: CASSDGGQGNTEAFF.

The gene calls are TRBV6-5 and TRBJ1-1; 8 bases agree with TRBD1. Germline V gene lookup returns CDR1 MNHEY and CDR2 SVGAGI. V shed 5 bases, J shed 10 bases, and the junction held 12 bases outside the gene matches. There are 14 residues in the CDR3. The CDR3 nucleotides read TGTGCCAGCAGTCGACAGGGGCCTCGGCAAGTAGCTTTCTTT. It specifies CASSRQGPRQVAFF.

In nucleotides, the CDR3 is TGTGCCAGCAAGTGGGGCGGGAACACTGAAGCTTTCTTT. Amino acids: CASKWGGNTEAFF. The chain carries TRBV6-6 and TRBJ1-1; the D gene is possibly TRBD1 (5 bases). The ends were cut back, 7 bases at V and 1 base at J, with 10 bases in the middle. The length of the CDR3 is 13 residues. The germline V gene has CDR1 MNHNY and CDR2 SVGAGI (reference sequence).

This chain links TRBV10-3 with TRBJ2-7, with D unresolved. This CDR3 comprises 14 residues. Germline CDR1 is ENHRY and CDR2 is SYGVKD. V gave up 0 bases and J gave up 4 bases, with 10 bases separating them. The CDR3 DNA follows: TGTGCCATCAGTGAGTCGACGGCGGTTTACGAGCAGTACTTC. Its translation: CAISESTAVYEQYF.

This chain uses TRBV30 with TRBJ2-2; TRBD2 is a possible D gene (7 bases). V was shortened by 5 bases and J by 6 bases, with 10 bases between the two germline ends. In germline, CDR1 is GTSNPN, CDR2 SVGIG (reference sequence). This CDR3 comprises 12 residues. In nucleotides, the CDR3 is TGTGCCTGGTTGGGGGGGCCCGGGGAGCTGTTTTTT. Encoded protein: CAWLGGPGELFF.

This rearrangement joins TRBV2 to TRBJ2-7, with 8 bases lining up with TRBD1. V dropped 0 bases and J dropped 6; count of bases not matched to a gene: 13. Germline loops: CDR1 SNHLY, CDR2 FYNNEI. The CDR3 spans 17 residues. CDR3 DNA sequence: TGTGCCAGCAGTGAAGCGGGGGGCAGGGGGCTTCAGCCCGAGCAGTACTTC. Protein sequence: CASSEAGGRGLQPEQYF. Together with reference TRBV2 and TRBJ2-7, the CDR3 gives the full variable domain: EPEVTQTPSHQVTQMGQEVILRCVPISNHLYFYWYRQILGQKVEFLVSFYNNEISEKSEIFDDQFSVERPDGSNFTLKIRSTKLEDSAMYFCASSEAGGRGLQPEQYFGPGTRLTVT.

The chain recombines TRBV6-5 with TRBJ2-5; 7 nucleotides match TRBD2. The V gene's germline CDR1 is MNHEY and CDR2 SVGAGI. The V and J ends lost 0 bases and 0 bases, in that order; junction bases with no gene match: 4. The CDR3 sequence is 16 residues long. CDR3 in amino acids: CASSYSAREYQETQYF. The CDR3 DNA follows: TGTGCCAGCAGTTACTCGGCGCGGGAGTACCAAGAGACCCAGTACTTC.

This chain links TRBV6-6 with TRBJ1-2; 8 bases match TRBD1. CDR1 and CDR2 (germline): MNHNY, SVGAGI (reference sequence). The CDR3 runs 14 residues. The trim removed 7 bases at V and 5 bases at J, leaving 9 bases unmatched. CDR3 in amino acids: CASTLGQAPYGYTF. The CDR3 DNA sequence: TGTGCCAGCACCCTGGGACAGGCCCCTTATGGCTACACCTTC.

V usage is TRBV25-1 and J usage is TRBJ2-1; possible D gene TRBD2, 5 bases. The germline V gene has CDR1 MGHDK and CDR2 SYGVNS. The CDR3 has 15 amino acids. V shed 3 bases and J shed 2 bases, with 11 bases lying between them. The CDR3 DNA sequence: TGTGCCAGCAGTGAGGCGGGCCCTGCCTACAATGAGCAGTTCTTC. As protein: CASSEAGPAYNEQFF.

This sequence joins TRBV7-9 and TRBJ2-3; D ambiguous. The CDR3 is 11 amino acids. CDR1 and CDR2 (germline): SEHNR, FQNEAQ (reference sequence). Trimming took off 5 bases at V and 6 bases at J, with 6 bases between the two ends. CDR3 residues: CASSPLDTQYF. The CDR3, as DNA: TGTGCCAGCAGCCCATTGGATACGCAGTATTTT.